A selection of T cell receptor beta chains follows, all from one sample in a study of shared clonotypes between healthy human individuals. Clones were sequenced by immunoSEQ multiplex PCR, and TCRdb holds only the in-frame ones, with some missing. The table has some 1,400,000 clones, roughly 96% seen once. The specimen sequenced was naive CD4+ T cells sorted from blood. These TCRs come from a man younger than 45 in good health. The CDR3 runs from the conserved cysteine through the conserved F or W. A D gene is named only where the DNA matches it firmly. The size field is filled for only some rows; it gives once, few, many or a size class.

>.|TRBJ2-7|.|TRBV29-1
CSVGVLTGRTYEQYF
TGCAGCGTTGGCGTACTGACAGGTCGGACCTACGAGCAGTACTTC
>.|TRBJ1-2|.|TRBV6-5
CASSDAGANYGYTF
TGTGCCAGCAGTGATGCGGGGGCTAACTATGGCTACACCTTC
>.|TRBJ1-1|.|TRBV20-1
CGTGEFTEAFF
TGCGGAACCGGGGAGTTCACTGAAGCTTTCTTT
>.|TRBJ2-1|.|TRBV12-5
CASGTQSSYNEQFF
TGTGCTAGTGGAACACAAAGCTCCTACAATGAGCAGTTCTTC
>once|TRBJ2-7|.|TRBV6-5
CASSYSSPGNEQYF
TGTGCCAGCAGTTACTCGAGCCCGGGTAACGAGCAGTACTTC
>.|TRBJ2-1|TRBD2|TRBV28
CASRGLAADYNEQFF
TGTGCCAGCAGGGGACTAGCGGCAGACTACAATGAGCAGTTCTTC
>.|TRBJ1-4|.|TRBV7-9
CASSTGVTNEKLFF
TGTGCCAGCAGCACGGGGGTAACTAATGAAAAACTGTTTTTT
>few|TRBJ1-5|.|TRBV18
CASSPKQGNGLPQHF
TGTGCCAGCTCACCTAAACAGGGTAATGGACTGCCCCAGCATTTT
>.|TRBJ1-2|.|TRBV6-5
CASTRANYGYTF
TGTGCCAGCACAAGAGCTAACTATGGCTACACCTTC
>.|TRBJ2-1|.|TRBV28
CASSPMNEQFF
TGTGCCAGCAGCCCCATGAATGAGCAGTTCTTC
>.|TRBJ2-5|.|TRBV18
CASSPPGGETQYF
TGTGCCAGCTCACCACCAGGGGGGGAGACCCAGTACTTC
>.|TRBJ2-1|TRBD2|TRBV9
CASSVGTTYNEQFF
TGTGCCAGCAGCGTTGGGACTACCTACAATGAGCAGTTCTTC
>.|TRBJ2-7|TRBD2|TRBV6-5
CASSPSLAGGGEQYF
TGTGCCAGCAGCCCCAGTTTAGCGGGAGGCGGCGAGCAGTACTTC
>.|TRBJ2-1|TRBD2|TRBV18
CASSPFGLAGEAEQFF
TGTGCCAGCTCACCATTTGGACTAGCGGGAGAGGCTGAGCAGTTCTTC
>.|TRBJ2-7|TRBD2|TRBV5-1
CASSFYGGSSYEQYF
TGCGCCAGCAGCTTCTACGGGGGGAGCTCCTACGAGCAGTACTTC
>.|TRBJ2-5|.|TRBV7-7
CASSSGRVGVGETQYF
TGTGCTAGCAGCTCCGGTCGTGTGGGTGTGGGGGAGACCCAGTACTTC
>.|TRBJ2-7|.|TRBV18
CASSSTRDPYEQYF
TGTGCCAGCTCTAGTACCAGGGACCCCTACGAGCAGTACTTC
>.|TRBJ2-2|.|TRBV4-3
CASSQEGGVPGELFF
TGCGCCAGCAGCCAAGAAGGCGGAGTCCCCGGGGAGCTGTTTTTT
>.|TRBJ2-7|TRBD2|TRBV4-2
CASSPKGGTSGSSEQYF
TGTGCCAGCAGCCCCAAAGGGGGAACTAGCGGGAGTTCCGAGCAGTACTTC
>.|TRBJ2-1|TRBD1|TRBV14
CASSPWDSFVDDEQFF
TGTGCCAGCAGCCCCTGGGACAGTTTTGTGGACGATGAGCAGTTCTTC
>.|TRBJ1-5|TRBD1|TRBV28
CASSQRSGQHNQPQHF
TGTGCCAGCAGCCAGAGGTCGGGACAGCACAATCAGCCCCAGCATTTT
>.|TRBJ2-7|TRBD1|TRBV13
CASSRWDRARYEQYF
TGTGCCAGCAGCCGCTGGGACAGGGCTAGATACGAGCAGTACTTC
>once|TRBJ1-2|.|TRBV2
CASSAYNYGYTF
TGTGCCAGCAGTGCTTATAACTATGGCTACACCTTC